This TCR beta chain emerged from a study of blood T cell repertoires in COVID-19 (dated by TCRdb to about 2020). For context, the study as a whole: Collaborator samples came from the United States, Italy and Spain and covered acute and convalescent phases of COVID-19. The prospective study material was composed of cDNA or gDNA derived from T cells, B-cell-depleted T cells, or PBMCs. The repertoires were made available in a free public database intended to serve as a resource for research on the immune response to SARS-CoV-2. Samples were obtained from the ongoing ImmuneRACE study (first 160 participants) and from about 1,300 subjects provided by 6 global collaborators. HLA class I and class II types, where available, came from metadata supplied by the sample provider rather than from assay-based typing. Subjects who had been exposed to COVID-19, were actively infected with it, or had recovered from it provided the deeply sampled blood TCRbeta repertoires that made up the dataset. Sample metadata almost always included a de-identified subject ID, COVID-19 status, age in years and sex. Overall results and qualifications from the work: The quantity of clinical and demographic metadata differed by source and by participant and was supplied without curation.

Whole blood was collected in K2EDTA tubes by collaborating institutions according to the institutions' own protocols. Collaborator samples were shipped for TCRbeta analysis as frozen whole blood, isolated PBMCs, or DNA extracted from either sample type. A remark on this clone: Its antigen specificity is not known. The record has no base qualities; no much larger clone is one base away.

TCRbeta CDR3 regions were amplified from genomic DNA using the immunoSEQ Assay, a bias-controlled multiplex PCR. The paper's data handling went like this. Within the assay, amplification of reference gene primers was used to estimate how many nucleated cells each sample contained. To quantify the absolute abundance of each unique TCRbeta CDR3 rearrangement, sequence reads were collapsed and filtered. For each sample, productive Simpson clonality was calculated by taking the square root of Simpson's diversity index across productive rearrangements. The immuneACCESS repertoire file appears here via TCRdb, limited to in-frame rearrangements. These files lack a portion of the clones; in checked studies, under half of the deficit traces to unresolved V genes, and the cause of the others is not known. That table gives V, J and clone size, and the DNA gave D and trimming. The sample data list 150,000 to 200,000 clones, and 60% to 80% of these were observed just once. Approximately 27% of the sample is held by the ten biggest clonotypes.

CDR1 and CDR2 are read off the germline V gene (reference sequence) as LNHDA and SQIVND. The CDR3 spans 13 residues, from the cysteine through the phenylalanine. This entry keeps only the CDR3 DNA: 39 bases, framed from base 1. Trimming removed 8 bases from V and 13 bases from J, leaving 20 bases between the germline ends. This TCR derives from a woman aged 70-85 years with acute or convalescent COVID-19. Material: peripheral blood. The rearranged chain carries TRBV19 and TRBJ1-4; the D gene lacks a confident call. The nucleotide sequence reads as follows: TGTGCCAGTCTCTACGGGCAGAGGGAACGACTGTTTTTT. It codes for CASLYGQRERLFF.